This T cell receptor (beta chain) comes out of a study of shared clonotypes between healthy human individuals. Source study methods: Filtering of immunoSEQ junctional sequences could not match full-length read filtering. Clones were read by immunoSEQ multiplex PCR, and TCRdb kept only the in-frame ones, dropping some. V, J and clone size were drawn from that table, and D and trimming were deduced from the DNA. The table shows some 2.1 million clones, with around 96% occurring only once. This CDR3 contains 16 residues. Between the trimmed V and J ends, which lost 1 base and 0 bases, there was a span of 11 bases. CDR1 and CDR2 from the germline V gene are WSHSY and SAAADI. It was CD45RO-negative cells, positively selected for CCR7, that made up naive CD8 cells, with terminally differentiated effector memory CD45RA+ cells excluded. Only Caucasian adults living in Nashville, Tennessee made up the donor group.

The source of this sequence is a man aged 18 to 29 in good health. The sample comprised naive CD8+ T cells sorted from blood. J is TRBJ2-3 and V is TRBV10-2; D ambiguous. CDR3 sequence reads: CASSEFYVTSTDTQYF. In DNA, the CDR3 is TGCGCCAGCAGTGAGTTTTACGTGACTAGCACAGATACGCAGTATTTT.